The 11 T cell receptor beta chains below were found in one sample sequenced in a study. TCRdb re-analysed the 5' RACE reads in MiXCR, keeping a single row per CDR3 protein. The sample consists of tens of thousands of distinct CDR3 sequences, roughly 22% of them appearing once. Source material: tumor-infiltrating naive CD4+ T cells sorted from the breast tumor. Subset given: naive CD4+ T cells, CD4+CD45RA+CD25-. The receptors were gathered from a female donor with breast cancer.

The chain has TRBV7-9 and TRBJ2-2; 8 bases are shared with TRBD1. CDR3 length: 16 amino acids. CDR1 SEHNR and CDR2 FQNEAQ come from the germline V gene (reference sequence). With V trimmed by 7 bases and J by 4 bases, 11 bases remained unmatched. The CDR3 DNA reads TGTGCCAGCAACGAAATGAGTACAGGGGGCACCGGGGAGCTGTTTTTT. This translates into CASNEMSTGGTGELFF.

The chain uses TRBV20-1 and TRBJ2-4, with TRBD1 matching 11 bases. Germline assignment: CDR1 DFQATT and CDR2 SNEGSKA (reference sequence). The CDR3 consists of 15 residues. Trimming cost V 3 bases and J 1 base; bases outside gene matches: 2. The CDR3 protein is CSASRDRGAKNIQYF. The DNA for the CDR3 is TGCAGTGCTAGCAGGGACAGGGGGGCCAAAAACATTCAGTACTTC.

Only one count was recorded for this clonotype. A read error may account for a junction end that differs from germline. This CDR3 reads CASTLTQAVVSGTNVLTF. The CDR3 DNA reads as TGTGCCAGCACCCTCACTCAGGCAGTTGTTTCTGGGACCAACGTCCTGACTTTC. This chain connects TRBV28 to TRBJ2-6; D unresolved. Germline V gene lookup returns CDR1 MDHEN and CDR2 SYDVKM. This CDR3 has 18 residues.

This clonotype was seen repeatedly, ten times or more. The rearrangement uses TRBV15 and TRBJ2-5; TRBD2 matches at 9 bases. This CDR3 is 13 amino acids long. The J segment lost 9 bases and the V segment lost 4 bases, leaving 6 bases of the junction unmatched. Germline-derived CDR1 and CDR2 are LNHNV and YYDKDF (reference sequence). This CDR3 is CATSTVAGAPQYF. The DNA of the CDR3 is TGTGCCACCAGCACAGTAGCGGGAGCGCCCCAGTACTTC.

This clonotype was seen a single time. The genes are TRBV6-1 and TRBJ1-1, with TRBD1 as a possible D gene (5 bases). The CDR3 covers 16 residues. The germline V gene encodes CDR1 MNHNS and CDR2 SASEGT. V lost 3 bases and J lost 1, with 15 bases in between. In nucleotides, the CDR3 is TGTGCCAGCAGTGACGTAGGGGCCTCCCAGAACACTGAAGCTTTCTTT. It specifies CASSDVGASQNTEAFF.

This clonotype was detected many times. This rearrangement joins TRBV27 to TRBJ2-1; 14 bases line up with TRBD2. The CDR3 sequence is 17 residues long. In germline, CDR1 is MNHEY, CDR2 SMNVEV (reference sequence). V was pared by 8 bases and J by 3 bases, with 9 bases of the junction left unmatched. CDR3 sequence (DNA): TGTGCCAGCCCCGGACTAGCGGGAGGCCTCTACTACAATGAGCAGTTCTTC. Protein sequence: CASPGLAGGLYYNEQFF.

The rearrangement joins TRBV5-1 to TRBJ2-5; D is possibly TRBD1 (5 bases). The germline gives CDR1 SGHRS, CDR2 YFSETQ. This CDR3 region has 15 residues. Trimming removed 0 bases from V and 4 bases from J, with 13 bases in between. The DNA for the CDR3 is TGCGCCAGCAGCTTGGCCCCAGGGTTGAGAGAGACCCAGTACTTC. Translated, it gives CASSLAPGLRETQYF.

This clonotype came up many times. The chain links TRBV20-1 to TRBJ2-7; D unresolved. V lost 5 bases to trimming and J lost 0 bases, with 8 bases between them. The CDR3 sequence is 12 residues long. CDR1 and CDR2 from the germline V gene are DFQATT and SNEGSKA (reference sequence). CDR3 protein: CSARPTSYEQYF. As DNA, the CDR3 is TGCAGTGCTCGGCCGACCTCCTACGAGCAGTACTTC.

Concerning this clonotype itself: The conserved final phenylalanine or tryptophan is absent from the CDR3, which likely points to a read error. The chain couples TRBV15 to TRBJ1-1; tentatively, D is TRBD1 (5 bases). Germline lookup yields CDR1 LNHNV and CDR2 YYDKDF (reference sequence). With 0 bases removed from V and 7 bases from J, the gap between germline ends came to 9 bases. The CDR3 has 13 residues. Written as DNA, the CDR3 is TGTGCCACCAGCAGAGATAGGGGCCTTGAAGCTTTCCTT. It yields the protein CATSRDRGLEAFL.

As to this clonotype: The limits of the CDR3 on the DNA are not certain, so only TCRdb's listed CDR3 is given. The chain is built from TRBV12-3 or TRBV12-4 and TRBJ1-5; TRBD1 reflects the table's D call only, with no check against the DNA. The CDR3 sequence runs 16 residues, both termini included. This chain's CDR3 is CASSSSGEGRNQPQHF.

The V call is TRBV29-1, the J call TRBJ2-3; 7 positions match TRBD2. The V segment lost 1 base and the J segment 1 base; nucleotides outside the gene matches: 2. The CDR3 length is 14 residues. Germline V gives CDR1 SQVTM, CDR2 ANQGSEA. CDR3 in amino acids: CSVEAGGGTDTQYF. Here the CDR3 DNA reads TGCAGCGTTGAAGCGGGAGGAGGCACAGATACGCAGTATTTT.